Sequencing of this T cell receptor (beta chain) was carried out in a study of T cells after yellow fever vaccination. From the 5' RACE reads, TCRdb called clonotypes with MiXCR, one entry per CDR3 protein. The profile shows 350,000 or so distinct CDR3 sequences, less than 9.5% of them singletons. The CDR3 loop spans 16 amino acids. Germline CDR1 and CDR2: MGHRA and YSYEKL. V trimming: 1 base; J trimming: 4 bases; junction bases outside the gene matches: 6. The sequence derives from a man aged 18 to 29 who received the YFV17D yellow fever vaccine. The chain combines TRBV4-1 with TRBJ2-2, with 7 bases identical to TRBD1. This specimen was PBMCs, taken 45 days after the first yellow fever vaccination. CDR3 loop: CASSQVRTGRTGELFF. The CDR3 nucleotides read TGCGCCAGCAGCCAAGTTCGGACAGGTCGCACCGGGGAGCTGTTTTTT.